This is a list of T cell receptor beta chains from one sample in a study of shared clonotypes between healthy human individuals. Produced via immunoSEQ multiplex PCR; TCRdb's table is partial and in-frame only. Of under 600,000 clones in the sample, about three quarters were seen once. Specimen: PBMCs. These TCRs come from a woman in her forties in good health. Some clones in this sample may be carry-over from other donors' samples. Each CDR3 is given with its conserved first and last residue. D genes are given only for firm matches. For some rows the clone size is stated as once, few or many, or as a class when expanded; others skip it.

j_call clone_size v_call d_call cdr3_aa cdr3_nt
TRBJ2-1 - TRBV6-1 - CASSELARDEQFF TGTGCCAGCAGTGAATTGGCAAGGGATGAGCAGTTCTTC
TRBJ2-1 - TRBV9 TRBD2 CASSVDGTSGSVPFF TGTGCCAGCAGCGTAGACGGGACTAGCGGGAGTGTACCGTTCTTC
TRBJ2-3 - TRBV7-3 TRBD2 CASSPTSGRSTDTQYF TGTGCCAGCAGCCCCACTAGCGGGAGGAGCACAGATACGCAGTATTTT
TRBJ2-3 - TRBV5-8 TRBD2 CASSFSGGDTQYF TGTGCCAGCAGCTTCTCGGGAGGGGATACGCAGTATTTT
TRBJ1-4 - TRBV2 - CASSVRGEGEKLFF TGTGCCAGCAGCGTCAGGGGAGAGGGTGAAAAACTGTTTTTT
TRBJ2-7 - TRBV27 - CASSFFRAGRSYEQYF TGTGCCAGCAGTTTTTTTAGGGCTGGCCGCTCCTACGAGCAGTACTTC
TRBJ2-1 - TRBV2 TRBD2 CASSIDGGTSPFF TGTGCCAGCAGTATCGACGGTGGGACTAGCCCGTTCTTC
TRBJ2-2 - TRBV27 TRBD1 CASSTDRGDTGELFF TGTGCCAGCAGTACGGACAGGGGGGACACCGGGGAGCTGTTTTTT
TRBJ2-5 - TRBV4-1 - CASSQDSGRETQYF TGCGCCAGCAGCCAAGACTCAGGGAGAGAGACCCAGTACTTC
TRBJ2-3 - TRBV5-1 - CASSGLAIDTQYF TGCGCCAGCAGCGGGCTAGCAATAGATACGCAGTATTTT
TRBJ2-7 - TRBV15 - CATSVGGSAYEQYF TGTGCCACCTCAGTCGGGGGATCGGCCTACGAGCAGTACTTC
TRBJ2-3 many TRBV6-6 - CASMQDTQYF TGTGCCAGCATGCAAGATACGCAGTATTTT
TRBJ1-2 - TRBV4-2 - CASTPDSPNYGYTF TGTGCCAGCACCCCGGACAGCCCTAACTATGGCTACACCTTC
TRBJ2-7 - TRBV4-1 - CASSPVFPPPYEQYF TGCGCCAGCAGCCCCGTATTCCCGCCGCCCTACGAGCAGTACTTC
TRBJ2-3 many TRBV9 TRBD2 CASSVDLAGGTDTQYF TGTGCCAGCAGCGTAGACCTAGCGGGAGGAACAGATACGCAGTATTTT
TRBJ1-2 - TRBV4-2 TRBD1 CASSLGQGANYGYTF TGTGCCAGCAGCCTAGGACAGGGGGCAAACTATGGCTACACCTTC
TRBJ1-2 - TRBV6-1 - CASSDTALEGYTF TGTGCCAGCAGTGACACAGCCTTGGAAGGATACACCTTC
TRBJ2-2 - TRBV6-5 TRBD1 CASTADRATGELFF TGTGCCAGCACCGCGGACAGGGCCACCGGGGAGCTGTTTTTT
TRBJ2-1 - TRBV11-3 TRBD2 CASSKTSGYDNEQFF TGTGCCAGCAGCAAGACTAGCGGGTATGACAATGAGCAGTTCTTC
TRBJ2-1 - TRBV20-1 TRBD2 CGTSGPNEQFF TGCGGGACTAGCGGGCCCAATGAGCAGTTCTTC
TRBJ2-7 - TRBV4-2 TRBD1 CASSQDDRGIRFEQYF TGTGCCAGCAGCCAAGATGACAGGGGTATTCGTTTCGAGCAGTACTTC
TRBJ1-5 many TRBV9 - CASSRGGAPNQPQHF TGTGCCAGCAGCAGGGGGGGAGCCCCAAATCAGCCCCAGCATTTT
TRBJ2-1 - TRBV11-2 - CASSLVRNNEQFF TGTGCCAGCAGCTTAGTGCGGAACAATGAGCAGTTCTTC
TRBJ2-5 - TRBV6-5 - CASSLRGWETQYF TGTGCCAGCAGCCTCCGGGGCTGGGAGACCCAGTACTTC
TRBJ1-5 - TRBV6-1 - CASSEAQAVRNQPQHF TGTGCCAGCAGTGAAGCACAGGCGGTGCGCAATCAGCCCCAGCATTTT
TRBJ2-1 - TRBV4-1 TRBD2 CASSQVWTSGHNEQFF TGCGCCAGCAGCCAAGTTTGGACTAGCGGGCACAATGAGCAGTTCTTC
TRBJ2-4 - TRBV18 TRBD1 CASSRDRGGIQYF TGTGCCAGCTCAAGGGACAGGGGGGGTATTCAGTACTTC
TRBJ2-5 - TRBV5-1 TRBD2 CASSVTSGSETQYF TGCGCCAGCAGCGTAACTAGCGGCTCAGAGACCCAGTACTTC
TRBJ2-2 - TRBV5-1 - CASSTGQNTGELFF TGCGCCAGCAGCACCGGACAGAACACCGGGGAGCTGTTTTTT
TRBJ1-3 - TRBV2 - CASRGDGGNTIYF TGTGCCAGCCGGGGAGACGGTGGAAACACCATATATTTT
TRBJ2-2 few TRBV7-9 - CASSLALGKNTGELFF TGTGCCAGCAGCTTAGCGCTGGGGAAGAACACCGGGGAGCTGTTTTTT
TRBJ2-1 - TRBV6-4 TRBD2 CASSRTSSNNEQFF TGTGCCAGCAGCCGGACTAGCTCCAACAATGAGCAGTTCTTC
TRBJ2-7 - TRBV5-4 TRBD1 CASSLADRLYEQYF TGTGCCAGCAGCTTGGCGGACAGGCTCTACGAGCAGTACTTC
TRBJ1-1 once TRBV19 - CASRDRGAGEAFF TGTGCCAGTCGAGATAGGGGGGCCGGTGAAGCTTTCTTT
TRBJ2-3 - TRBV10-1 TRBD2 CASSDLADPTDTQYF TGCGCCAGCAGTGACCTAGCGGACCCCACAGATACGCAGTATTTT
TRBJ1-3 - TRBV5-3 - CARTHKGRQRVNTIYF TGTGCCAGAACCCATAAAGGGCGACAGAGGGTAAACACCATATATTTT
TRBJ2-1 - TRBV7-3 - CASSSPGNNEQFF TGTGCCAGCAGCTCCCCGGGGAACAATGAGCAGTTCTTC
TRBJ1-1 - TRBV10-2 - CASTRSWNTEAFF TGCGCCAGCACTAGAAGCTGGAACACTGAAGCTTTCTTT
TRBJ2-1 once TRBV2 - CASRDHWANEQFF TGTGCCAGCAGGGACCATTGGGCCAATGAGCAGTTCTTC
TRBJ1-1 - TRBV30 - CAWRQQAHTEAFF TGTGCCTGGAGGCAACAGGCGCACACTGAAGCTTTCTTT
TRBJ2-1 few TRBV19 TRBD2 CASSSGTSGRAEQFF TGTGCCAGTAGTTCCGGGACTAGCGGGAGGGCTGAGCAGTTCTTC
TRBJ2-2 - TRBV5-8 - CASREGTEYTGELFF TGTGCCAGCAGAGAAGGGACGGAATACACCGGGGAGCTGTTTTTT